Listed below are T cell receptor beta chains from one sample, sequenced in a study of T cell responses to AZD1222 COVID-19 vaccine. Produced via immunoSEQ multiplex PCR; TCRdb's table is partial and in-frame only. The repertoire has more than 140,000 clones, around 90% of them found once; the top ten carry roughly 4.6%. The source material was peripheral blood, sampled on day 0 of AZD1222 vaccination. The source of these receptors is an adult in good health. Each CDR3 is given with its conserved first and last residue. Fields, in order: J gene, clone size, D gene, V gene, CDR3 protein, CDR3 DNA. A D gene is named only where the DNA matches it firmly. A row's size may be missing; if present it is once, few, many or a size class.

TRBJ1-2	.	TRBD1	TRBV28	CASSSYRGHGYTF	TGTGCCAGCAGTTCCTACAGGGGCCATGGCTACACCTTC
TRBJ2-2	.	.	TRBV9	CASSVEGTGELFF	TGTGCCAGCAGCGTAGAGGGAACCGGGGAGCTGTTTTTT
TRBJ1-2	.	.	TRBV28	CASSSPTVVNYGYTF	TGTGCCAGCAGTTCCCCGACAGTCGTCAACTATGGCTACACCTTC
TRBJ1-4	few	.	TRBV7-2	CASSPPWAGANEKLFF	TGTGCCAGCAGCCCGCCCTGGGCAGGGGCTAATGAAAAACTGTTTTTT
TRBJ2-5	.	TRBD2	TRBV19	CASSPSSLAGSGRETQYF	TGTGCCAGTAGCCCATCTTCACTAGCGGGTTCAGGCCGGGAGACCCAGTACTTC
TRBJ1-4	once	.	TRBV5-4	CASRAGATNEKLFF	TGTGCCAGCAGAGCGGGGGCAACTAATGAAAAACTGTTTTTT
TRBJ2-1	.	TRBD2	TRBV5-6	CASSTPLLAGNNEQFF	TGTGCCAGCAGCACCCCGTTATTAGCGGGTAACAATGAGCAGTTCTTC
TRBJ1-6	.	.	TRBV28	CASSGEGKRSPLHF	TGTGCCAGCAGTGGAGAAGGGAAGCGATCACCCCTCCACTTT
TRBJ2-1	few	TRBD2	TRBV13	CASSLASGPSSYNEQFF	TGTGCCAGCAGCTTAGCTAGCGGGCCGAGCTCCTACAATGAGCAGTTCTTC
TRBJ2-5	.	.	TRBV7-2	CASSGGAGEAQYF	TGTGCCAGCAGCGGCGGGGCTGGGGAAGCCCAGTACTTC
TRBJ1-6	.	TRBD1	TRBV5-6	CASSLGTGDNSALHF	TGTGCCAGCAGCCTCGGGACAGGCGATAATTCAGCCCTCCACTTT
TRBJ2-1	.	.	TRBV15	CATSQGFSPYNEQFF	TGTGCCACCAGCCAGGGTTTCTCCCCCTACAATGAGCAGTTCTTC
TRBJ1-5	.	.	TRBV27	CASRASGTHNQPQHF	TGTGCCAGCAGGGCCTCCGGGACACACAATCAGCCCCAGCATTTT
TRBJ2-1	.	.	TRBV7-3	CASSLGGDYNEQFF	TGTGCCAGCAGCTTGGGGGGAGACTACAATGAGCAGTTCTTC
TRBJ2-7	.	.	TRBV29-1	CSVVQGREQYF	TGCAGCGTAGTCCAGGGGCGCGAGCAGTACTTC
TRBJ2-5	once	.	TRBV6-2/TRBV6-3	CASSYSRWRADQETQYF	TGTGCCAGCAGTTACTCGAGATGGAGGGCGGACCAAGAGACCCAGTACTTC
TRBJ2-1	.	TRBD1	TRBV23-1	CASSPPGQLAHEQFF	TGCGCCAGCAGTCCACCGGGACAGCTAGCCCATGAGCAGTTCTTC
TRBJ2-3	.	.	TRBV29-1	CSVGTGQGDTQYF	TGCAGCGTTGGCACGGGGCAGGGGGATACGCAGTATTTT
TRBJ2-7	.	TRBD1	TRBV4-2	CASSQPGQATYEQYF	TGTGCCAGCAGCCAGCCGGGACAGGCTACCTACGAGCAGTACTTC
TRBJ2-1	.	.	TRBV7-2	CASSLEPLRHNEQFF	TGTGCCAGCAGCTTAGAACCCCTACGCCACAATGAGCAGTTCTTC
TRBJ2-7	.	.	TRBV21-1	CASSTGTGVYEQYF	TGTGCCAGCAGCACCGGGACAGGGGTATACGAGCAGTACTTC